Listed here are 2 T cell receptor beta chains from one sample, sequenced in a study of T cells after yellow fever vaccination. TCRdb re-called the 5' RACE reads with MiXCR, one entry per CDR3 protein. In the table there are about 330,000 distinct CDR3 sequences, roughly 6.8% of which are singletons. This material consisted of PBMCs, taken approximately 40 days after the first yellow fever vaccination. These receptors came from a man in his late teens or twenties who received the YFV17D yellow fever vaccine.

V usage is TRBV5-1 and J usage is TRBJ1-4; D gene unclear. CDR1 SGHRS and CDR2 YFSETQ come from the germline V gene. V dropped 0 bases and J dropped 1 base, with 7 bases sitting between them. This CDR3 has 15 amino acids. The CDR3 spells CASSLGSGTNEKLFF. The DNA of the CDR3 is TGCGCCAGCAGCTTGGGGTCGGGAACTAATGAAAAACTGTTTTTT.

This clonotype turned up a few times. The gene calls are TRBV2 and TRBJ1-3; D is undetermined. The CDR3 has 15 residues. The V gene lost 6 bases and the J gene lost 0 bases, with 12 bases spanning the gap. Germline lookup yields CDR1 SNHLY and CDR2 FYNNEI. For the CDR3, the DNA is TGTGCCAGCAGCCCAGACGGAGGCTCTGGAAACACCATATATTTT. Its protein is CASSPDGGSGNTIYF. Full variable domain (missing parts from reference TRBV2 and TRBJ1-3): EPEVTQTPSHQVTQMGQEVILRCVPISNHLYFYWYRQILGQKVEFLVSFYNNEISEKSEIFDDQFSVERPDGSNFTLKIRSTKLEDSAMYFCASSPDGGSGNTIYFGEGSWLTVV.